What follows are 29 T cell receptor beta chains derived from one specimen sequenced in a study of tumor and adjacent non-tumor tissue in lung cancer. The template was RNA from unsorted bulk tissue. More than 3 cm separated this lung sample from the edge of the tumor. A modified ARM-PCR protocol with three rounds of nested PCR amplified TCRbeta. TCRdb reprocessed the multiplex PCR reads via MiXCR and lists one record per CDR3 protein. The table lists some 70,000 distinct CDR3 sequences, roughly 75% of them singletons. Material for sequencing was distant non-tumor lung tissue. The source of these receptors is a woman between 45 and 60 years old with non-small cell lung cancer.

This clonotype turned up a few times. This may be a read error, as it is one base from a much larger clone. This rearrangement joins TRBV20-1 to TRBJ2-1, with D tentatively TRBD2 (5 bases). Germline lookup yields CDR1 DFQATT and CDR2 SNEGSKA (reference sequence). The CDR3 is 14 residues long. V was shortened by 0 bases and J by 7 bases, with 13 bases between the two germline ends. The CDR3 protein is CSAREREVSNEQFF. The CDR3 nucleotides read TGCAGTGCTAGAGAGAGGGAAGTAAGTAATGAGCAGTTCTTC.

The chain is built from TRBV28 and TRBJ1-2; tentative D call: TRBD1 (6 bases). The CDR3 has 14 amino acids. The germline V gene has CDR1 MDHEN and CDR2 SYDVKM. V lost 5 bases and J lost 8, with 18 bases in between. The CDR3 DNA sequence: TGTGCCAGCAGTCCCTATGGGGGGCCCTACGGCTACACCTTC. Residues: CASSPYGGPYGYTF.

Of note for this clonotype: Possible read error: a much larger clone is one base away. The chain uses TRBV6-1 and TRBJ2-7; 10 nucleotides match TRBD2. The CDR3 has 15 residues. Germline assignment: CDR1 MNHNS and CDR2 SASEGT. DNA of the CDR3: TGTGCCAGCAGGGCCGGGACTAGCGCCTCCTACGAGCTGTACTTC. As protein: CASRAGTSASYELYF.

About this clonotype itself: Being one base from a much bigger clone, this may be a read error. The chain employs TRBV28 and TRBJ1-5; D unresolved. CDR1 MDHEN and CDR2 SYDVKM come from the germline V gene. V lost 6 bases to trimming and J lost 0 bases, with 15 bases between them. The CDR3 runs to 16 residues. The CDR3 reads CASSRLASISNQPQHF. Here the CDR3 DNA reads TGTGCCAGCAGCCGGCTGGCCAGTATTAGCAATCAGCCCCAGCATTTT.

A word on this clonotype: One junction end disagrees with the germline gene, perhaps due to a read error. This sequence joins TRBV11-1 and TRBJ2-2, with 7 nucleotides matching TRBD1. Germline V CDR1 and CDR2: SGHAT, FQDESV (reference sequence). The CDR3 loop spans 16 amino acids. CDR3 in amino acids: CASSLRGRQNTGELSF. The CDR3 bases are TGTGCCAGCAGCCTACGGGGTAGACAGAACACAGGGGAGCTGTCTTTT.

CDR3 in amino acids: CVSRDRDRICQPQHF. The CDR3, as DNA: TGTGTAAGCAGGGACCGAGACAGGATTTGTCAGCCCCAGCATTTT. This chain joins TRBV5-4 and TRBJ1-5, with D possibly being TRBD1 (6 bases). The CDR3 sequence is 15 residues long. Germline lookup yields CDR1 SGHNT and CDR2 YYREEE (reference sequence). The complete variable domain, with remaining parts taken from reference TRBV5-4 and TRBJ1-5, reads ETGVTQSPTHLIKTRGQQVTLRCSSQSGHNTVSWYQQALGQGPQFIFQYYREEENGRGNFPPRFSGLQFPNYSSELNVNALELDDSALYLCVSRDRDRICQPQHFGDGTRLSIL.

This clonotype was observed a few times. At one end, the junction sequence differs from germline, possibly due to a read error. The gene calls are TRBV12-3 or TRBV12-4 and TRBJ1-1, with 9 positions matching TRBD1. This CDR3 has 16 residues. The CDR3, as DNA: TGTGCCAGCAGTCTGGGACAGGGCAGACCATGGACTGAAACTTTCTTT. Translation gives CASSLGQGRPWTETFF.

This sequence joins TRBV12-3 or TRBV12-4 and TRBJ1-2, with D tentatively TRBD1 (5 bases). The CDR3 consists of 14 residues. The V end was cut by 2 bases, the J end by 10 bases, with 17 bases between. CDR3 nucleotide sequence: TGTGCCAGCAGTTTACTCGGGGGTCGTGCTGACTACACCTTC. The encoded protein is CASSLLGGRADYTF.

Concerning this clonotype: The junction differs from germline at one of its ends, possibly a read error. CDR3 protein: CASSQGGRGGERGTQYF. CDR3 DNA sequence: TGCGCCAGCAGCCAAGGTGGCAGGGGAGGGGAAAGGGGGACCCAGTATTTC. The chain combines TRBV4-1 with TRBJ2-5; the D gene is possibly TRBD2 (7 bases). This CDR3 region has 17 residues. Germline assignment: CDR1 MGHRA and CDR2 YSYEKL.

On this clonotype itself: This may come from a read error, since a much larger clone is one base off. Given the absence of the conserved phenylalanine or tryptophan at the CDR3 end, a read error is likely. The rearrangement links TRBV4-2 to TRBJ2-5, with TRBD2 matching 14 bases. With V trimmed by 4 bases and J by 5 bases, 9 bases remained unmatched. From germline, CDR1 is LGHNA and CDR2 YNFKEQ. This CDR3 spans 17 amino acids. The CDR3 protein is CASSPGLAGASGETQYL. For the CDR3, the DNA is TGTGCCAGCAGCCCGGGACTAGCGGGAGCATCGGGGGAGACCCAGTACCTC.

The chain employs TRBV13 and TRBJ2-7; D not certain. The V gene's germline CDR1 is PRHDT and CDR2 FYEKMQ (reference sequence). Trimming removed 1 base from V and 5 bases from J, with 6 bases in between. The CDR3 is 12 residues long. DNA for the CDR3: TGTGCCAGCAGCTTAGTCCCTCACGAGCAGTACTTC. Translation: CASSLVPHEQYF.

Note on this clonotype: A read error is possible here, since a much larger clone lies one base away. The chain has TRBV20-1 and TRBJ2-5, with D tentatively TRBD1 (5 bases). This CDR3 region has 15 residues. The germline V gene has CDR1 DFQATT and CDR2 SNEGSKA (reference sequence). The V end was cut by 4 bases, the J end by 5 bases, with 20 bases between. The CDR3 protein is CSAKDGQGGSETQYF. CDR3 nucleotide sequence: TGCAGTGCTAAAGATGGGCAGGGTGGATCGGAGACCCAGTACTTC.

Comment on this clonotype: This sequence may be a read error, since a much larger clone differs from it by one base. This chain links TRBV7-8 with TRBJ1-2, with D hard to call. CDR3 size: 13 residues. In germline, CDR1 is SGHVS, CDR2 FQNEAQ. The CDR3 DNA reads TGTGCCAGCAGCTTCACAGAAGGCTATGGCGACACCTTC. As protein: CASSFTEGYGDTF.

Concerning this clonotype: A much larger clone lies a single base off, so this may be a read error. The chain is built from TRBV6-5 and TRBJ1-2, with 9 bases matching TRBD1. The germline V gene has CDR1 MNHEY and CDR2 SVGAGI. There are 12 residues in the CDR3. The CDR3 DNA reads as TGTGTCAGCAGTTTGTGGGGACAGGGATACACCTTC. Protein sequence: CVSSLWGQGYTF.

The V gene is TRBV12-3 or TRBV12-4, the J gene TRBJ2-7; 10 positions match TRBD2. CDR3 length equals 14 residues. Unmatched junction bases numbered 12, after V lost 9 bases and J lost 7 bases. CDR3 DNA sequence: TGTGCCAGTTGTATCACTAGCGGGAAACTTGAGCAGTACTTC. Protein product: CASCITSGKLEQYF.

Of note for this clonotype: Mismatch with germline at one junction end may stem from a read error. The rearrangement joins TRBV28 to TRBJ2-6; 9 nucleotides agree with TRBD1. This CDR3 contains 18 residues. Germline CDR1 reads MDHEN; CDR2 reads SYDVKM. The DNA of the CDR3 is TGTGCCAGCAGTCTACAGACAGGGGGTGGAGCTGGGGCCAACATCCTGACTTTC. The encoded protein is CASSLQTGGGAGANILTF. Filled out from reference TRBV28 and TRBJ2-6, the complete variable domain reads DVKVTQSSRYLVKRTGEKVFLECVQDMDHENMFWYRQDPGLGLRLIYFSYDVKMKEKGDIPEGYSVSREKKERFSLILESASTNQTSMYLCASSLQTGGGAGANILTFGAGSRLTVL.

Comments on this clonotype: A read error may produce the germline difference seen at one junction end. The chain joins TRBV11-1 to TRBJ2-3, with D possibly being TRBD1 (5 bases). CDR3 length: 14 amino acids. Germline assignment: CDR1 SGHAT and CDR2 FQDESV (reference sequence). The CDR3 loop reads CGSSIATGAGTQYF. The CDR3, as DNA: TGTGGCAGCAGCATAGCTACAGGAGCTGGTACGCAGTATTTT.

This chain links TRBV11-2 with TRBJ2-2; D not certain. The germline V gene has CDR1 SGHAT and CDR2 FQNNGV. This CDR3 spans 15 amino acids. Between the trimmed V and J ends, which lost 7 bases and 6 bases, there was a span of 18 bases. CDR3 DNA: TGTGCCAGCAAATTTCGTCTGGATTTTGCCGGGGAGCTGTTTTTT. This encodes CASKFRLDFAGELFF.

This chain uses TRBV28 with TRBJ2-2; 13 bases align to TRBD2. Germline CDR1 MDHEN, CDR2 SYDVKM. Trimming removed 5 bases from V and 0 bases from J; junction bases left unmatched: 3. CDR3 length: 17 residues. CDR3 DNA: TGTGCCAGCAGTAAACTAGCGGGAGGGCCGAACACCGGGGAGCTGTTTTTT. This gives the protein CASSKLAGGPNTGELFF.

On this clonotype itself: A junction boundary mismatches the germline segment, possibly from a read error. The chain links TRBV6-2 or TRBV6-3 to TRBJ1-5, with no clear D. The CDR3 is made up of 20 amino acids. Germline V gene data show CDR1 as MNHEY and CDR2 as SVGEGT. CDR3 sequence (DNA): TGTACCAGCAGTTTCGGATCTGTGGTATATGTCAGCCGTCTTAATCAGCCCCAGCATTTT. This gives the protein CTSSFGSVVYVSRLNQPQHF.

A word on this clonotype: Its ends do not fully match the called genes, so a read error is possible. The chain carries TRBV24-1 and TRBJ2-1, with unresolved D. There are 12 residues in the CDR3. Germline V lookup: CDR1 KGHDR, CDR2 SFDVKD. CDR3 loop: CATSDSHRERFF. The CDR3 region has the DNA TGTGCCACCAGTGATTCTCACAGAGAGCGGTTCTTC.

In regard to this clonotype: The CDR3 does not end in the conserved phenylalanine or tryptophan, so this is likely a read error. The rearrangement uses TRBV14 and TRBJ2-5; TRBD1 aligns across 7 bases. The length of the CDR3 is 16 residues. The germline V gene encodes CDR1 SGHDN and CDR2 FVKESK. The chain's CDR3 is CDSSWTGAGTQETQYV. The CDR3 nucleotides are TGTGACAGCAGCTGGACAGGCGCGGGCACCCAAGAGACCCAGTACGTC.

About this clonotype itself: The junction differs from germline at one of its ends, possibly a read error. The gene calls are TRBV20-1 and TRBJ2-5, with D possibly matching TRBD2 (6 bases). The CDR3 is 12 residues long. CDR1 and CDR2 (germline): DFQATT, SNEGSKA (reference sequence). CDR3 in amino acids: CSAPLVGGAQNF. The CDR3 DNA is TGCAGTGCTCCGCTAGTAGGAGGGGCCCAGAACTTC.

To note about this clonotype: Its ends do not fully match the called genes, so a read error is possible. The genes are TRBV4-2 and TRBJ2-1, with 10 bases matching TRBD2. Germline-derived CDR1 and CDR2 are LGHNA and YNFKEQ. The CDR3 length is 17 residues. CDR3 protein: CTGSQDSASGSLYERFF. The CDR3 DNA reads as TGTACCGGCAGCCAAGATTCGGCTAGCGGGAGTTTGTATGAGCGGTTCTTC.

A remark on this clonotype: Germline and junction disagree at one end, which may indicate a read error. This chain joins TRBV4-1 and TRBJ1-4; D is unresolved. Germline CDR1 reads MGHRA; CDR2 reads YSYEKL. The CDR3 contains 15 residues. The CDR3 protein is CASSQMAGFNEKLLF. The CDR3 DNA is TGCGCCAGCAGCCAAATGGCGGGGTTTAATGAAAAACTGCTTTTT.

This clonotype was found many times. The chain uses TRBV29-1 and TRBJ2-3; weak D call: TRBD2 (6 bases). This CDR3 comprises 16 residues. Trimming left V 2 bases short and J 4 bases short, with 19 bases between. Per the germline V gene, CDR1 is SQVTM and CDR2 is ANQGSEA. The CDR3 protein is CSVERDPGWRADTQYF. The CDR3 DNA sequence: TGCAGCGTTGAAAGGGACCCTGGGTGGAGGGCAGATACGCAGTATTTT.

On this clonotype: This is likely a read error, given that the CDR3 carries no conserved phenylalanine or tryptophan at its end. Here the CDR3 reads CPSSRMVLAGDNEQFL. Written as DNA, the CDR3 is TGTCCCAGCAGCCGGATGGTACTAGCGGGGGACAATGAGCAGTTCTTG. The V and J genes are TRBV11-2 and TRBJ2-1, with 11 bases that match TRBD2. Germline CDR1 SGHAT, CDR2 FQNNGV. CDR3 length: 16 amino acids.

In its sample, this clonotype was seen many times. The V and J genes are TRBV4-1 and TRBJ2-7; D not certain. The germline V and J ends were trimmed by 0 bases and 3 bases, with 15 bases remaining between them. Germline-derived CDR1 and CDR2 are MGHRA and YSYEKL. The CDR3 has 16 residues. CDR3 sequence: CASSQEGVGIGYEQYF. The CDR3 DNA sequence: TGCGCCAGCAGCCAAGAGGGCGTCGGCATCGGCTACGAGCAGTACTTC.

Ten or more counts support this clonotype. The chain links TRBV4-1 to TRBJ1-4; 10 nucleotides agree with TRBD1. The J segment lost 5 bases and the V segment lost 6 bases, leaving 15 bases of the junction unmatched. In germline, CDR1 is MGHRA, CDR2 YSYEKL. CDR3 length: 18 residues. The CDR3 DNA reads TGCGCCAGCAGAAGGACAGGGGGAAGCCTCCCCCCAAATGAAAAACTGTTTTTT. It codes for CASRRTGGSLPPNEKLFF.